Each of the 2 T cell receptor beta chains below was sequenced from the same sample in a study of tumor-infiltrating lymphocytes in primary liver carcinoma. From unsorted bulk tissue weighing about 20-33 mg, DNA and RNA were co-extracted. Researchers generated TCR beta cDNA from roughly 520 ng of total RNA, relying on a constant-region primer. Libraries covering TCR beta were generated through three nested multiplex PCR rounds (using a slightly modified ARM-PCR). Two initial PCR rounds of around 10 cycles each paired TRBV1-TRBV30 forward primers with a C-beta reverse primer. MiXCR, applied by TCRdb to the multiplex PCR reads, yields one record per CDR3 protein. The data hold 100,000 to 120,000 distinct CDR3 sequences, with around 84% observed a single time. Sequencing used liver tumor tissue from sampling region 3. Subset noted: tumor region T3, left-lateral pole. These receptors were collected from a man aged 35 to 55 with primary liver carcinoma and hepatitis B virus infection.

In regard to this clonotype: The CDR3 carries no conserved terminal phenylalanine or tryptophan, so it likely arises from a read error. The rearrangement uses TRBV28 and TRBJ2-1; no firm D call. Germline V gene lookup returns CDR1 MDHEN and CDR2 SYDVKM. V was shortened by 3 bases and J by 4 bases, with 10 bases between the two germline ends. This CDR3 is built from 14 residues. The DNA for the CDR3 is TGTGCCAGCAGTTTTACTGGAGAGTACAATGAGCAGTTCATC. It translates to CASSFTGEYNEQFI.

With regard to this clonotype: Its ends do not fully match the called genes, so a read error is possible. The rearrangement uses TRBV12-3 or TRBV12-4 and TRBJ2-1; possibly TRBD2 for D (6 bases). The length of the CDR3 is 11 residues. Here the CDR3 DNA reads TGTGCCAGCGGTCACGGGACTTGTAATCTCTTC. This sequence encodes CASGHGTCNLF.